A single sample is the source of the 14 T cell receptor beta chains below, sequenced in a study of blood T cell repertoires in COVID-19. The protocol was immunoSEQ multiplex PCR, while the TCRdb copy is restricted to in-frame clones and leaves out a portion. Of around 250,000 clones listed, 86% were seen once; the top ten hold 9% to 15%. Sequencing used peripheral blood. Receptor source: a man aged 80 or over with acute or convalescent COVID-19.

Here the CDR3 DNA reads TGTGCCAGCTCACCCCAGGGGGGAAGCAATCAGCCCCAGCATTTT. Translation gives CASSPQGGSNQPQHF. The V call is TRBV18, the J call TRBJ1-5; 7 nucleotides align to TRBD1. Germline trimming cut 3 bases from V and 1 base from J; bases unmatched to any gene: 3. CDR3 size: 15 residues. Germline lookup yields CDR1 KGHSH and CDR2 LQKENI.

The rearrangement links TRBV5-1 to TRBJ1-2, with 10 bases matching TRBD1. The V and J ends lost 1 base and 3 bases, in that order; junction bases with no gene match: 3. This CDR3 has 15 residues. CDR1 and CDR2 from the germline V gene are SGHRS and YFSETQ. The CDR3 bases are TGCGCCAGCAGCTTGCCGGGACAGGGGTACTATGGCTACACCTTC. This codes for CASSLPGQGYYGYTF.

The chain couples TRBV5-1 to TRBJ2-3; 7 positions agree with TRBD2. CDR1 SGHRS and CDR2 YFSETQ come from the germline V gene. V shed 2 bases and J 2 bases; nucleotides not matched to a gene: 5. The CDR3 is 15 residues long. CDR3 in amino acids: CASSLGSGYTDTQYF. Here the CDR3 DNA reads TGCGCCAGCAGCTTAGGTAGCGGGTACACAGATACGCAGTATTTT.

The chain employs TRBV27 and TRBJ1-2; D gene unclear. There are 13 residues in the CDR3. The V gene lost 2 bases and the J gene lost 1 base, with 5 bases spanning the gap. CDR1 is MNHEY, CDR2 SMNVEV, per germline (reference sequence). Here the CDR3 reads CASSLSSNYGYTF. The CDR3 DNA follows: TGTGCCAGCAGTTTAAGTAGTAACTATGGCTACACCTTC.

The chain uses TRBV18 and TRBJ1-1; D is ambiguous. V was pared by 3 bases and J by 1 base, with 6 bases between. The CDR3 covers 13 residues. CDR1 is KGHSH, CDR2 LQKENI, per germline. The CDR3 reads CASSPGWNTEAFF. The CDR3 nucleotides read TGTGCCAGCTCACCCGGTTGGAACACTGAAGCTTTCTTT.

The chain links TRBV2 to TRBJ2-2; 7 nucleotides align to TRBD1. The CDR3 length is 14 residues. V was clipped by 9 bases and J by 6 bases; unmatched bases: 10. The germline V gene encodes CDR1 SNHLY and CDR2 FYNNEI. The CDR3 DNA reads TGTGCCAGTGAGAGGGACAGTTCTTCCGGGGAGCTGTTTTTT. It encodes CASERDSSSGELFF.

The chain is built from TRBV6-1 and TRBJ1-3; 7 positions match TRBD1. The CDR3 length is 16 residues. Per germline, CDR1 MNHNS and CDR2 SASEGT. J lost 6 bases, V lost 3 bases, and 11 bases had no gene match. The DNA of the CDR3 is TGTGCCAGCAGTGACAGACAGGGCGGAGGGGCAAACACCATATATTTT. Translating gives CASSDRQGGGANTIYF.

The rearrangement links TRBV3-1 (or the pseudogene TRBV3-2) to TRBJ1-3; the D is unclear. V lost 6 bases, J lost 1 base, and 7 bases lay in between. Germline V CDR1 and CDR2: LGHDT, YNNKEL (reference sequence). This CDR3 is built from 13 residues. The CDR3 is CASSQVSGNTIYF. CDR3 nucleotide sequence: TGTGCCAGCAGTCAGGTTTCTGGAAACACCATATATTTT.

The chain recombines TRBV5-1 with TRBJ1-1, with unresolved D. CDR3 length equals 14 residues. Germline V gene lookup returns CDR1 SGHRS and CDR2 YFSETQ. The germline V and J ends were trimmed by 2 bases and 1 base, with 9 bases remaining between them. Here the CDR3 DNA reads TGCGCCAGCAGCTTTTCTCTCCCGAACACTGAAGCTTTCTTT. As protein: CASSFSLPNTEAFF. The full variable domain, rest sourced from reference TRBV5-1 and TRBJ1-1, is KAGVTQTPRYLIKTRGQQVTLSCSPISGHRSVSWYQQTPGQGLQFLFEYFSETQRNKGNFPGRFSGRQFSNSRSEMNVSTLELGDSALYLCASSFSLPNTEAFFGQGTRLTVV.

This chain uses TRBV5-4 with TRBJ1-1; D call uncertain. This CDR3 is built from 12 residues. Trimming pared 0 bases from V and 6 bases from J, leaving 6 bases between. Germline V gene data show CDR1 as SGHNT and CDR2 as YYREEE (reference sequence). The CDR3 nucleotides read TGTGCCAGCAGCTTGGCCGGGTCTGAAGCTTTCTTT. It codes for CASSLAGSEAFF.

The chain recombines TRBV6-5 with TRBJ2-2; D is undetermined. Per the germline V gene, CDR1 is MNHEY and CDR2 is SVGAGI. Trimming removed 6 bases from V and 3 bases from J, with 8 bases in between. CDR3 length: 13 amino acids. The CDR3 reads CASSLQDTGELFF. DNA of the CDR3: TGTGCCAGCAGCTTACAAGACACCGGGGAGCTGTTTTTT.

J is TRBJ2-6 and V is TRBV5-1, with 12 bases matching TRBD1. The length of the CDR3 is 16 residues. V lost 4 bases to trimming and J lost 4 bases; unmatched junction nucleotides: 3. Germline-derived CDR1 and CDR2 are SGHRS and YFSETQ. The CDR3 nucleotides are TGCGCCAGCAGCCGGGACAGGGGGCCGGGGGCCAACGTCCTGACTTTC. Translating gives CASSRDRGPGANVLTF.

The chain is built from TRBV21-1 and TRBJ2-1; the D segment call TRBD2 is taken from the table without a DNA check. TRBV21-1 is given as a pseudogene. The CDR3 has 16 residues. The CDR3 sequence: CASSRGLAGKNNEQFF. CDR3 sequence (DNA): TGTGCCAGCAGCCGAGGACTAGCGGGAAAAAACAATGAGCAGTTCTTC.

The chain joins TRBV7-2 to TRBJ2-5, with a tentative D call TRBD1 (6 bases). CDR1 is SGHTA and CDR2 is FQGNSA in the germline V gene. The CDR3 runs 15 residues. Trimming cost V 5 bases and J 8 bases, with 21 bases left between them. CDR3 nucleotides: TGTGCCAGCAGCGATAACAGGGCCCGGAGAGGAACCCAGTACTTC. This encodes CASSDNRARRGTQYF.